The clone carrying this TCR beta chain has a count of ten or more. TCRdb fed the RT-PCR reads into MiXCR, producing one record per CDR3 protein. The sample yields about 700,000 distinct CDR3 sequences, 13% to 15% seen once. This CDR3 has 15 residues. Germline loops: CDR1 DFQATT, CDR2 SNEGSKA (reference sequence). With 0 bases removed from V and 0 bases from J, the gap between germline ends came to 8 bases. The receptor was isolated from a female donor in good health, serving as a healthy control. The sequencing input was memory CD4+ T cells from blood. The gene calls are TRBV20-1 and TRBJ2-2; weak D call: TRBD1 (5 bases). CDR3 sequence (DNA): TGCAGTGCTAGAGATCAGACAGCGAACACCGGGGAGCTGTTTTTT. Its protein is CSARDQTANTGELFF.